What follows are 28 T cell receptor beta chains derived from one specimen sequenced in a study of cytomegalovirus exposure and HLA in healthy donors. This table comes from immunoSEQ multiplex PCR, and its TCRdb copy is limited to in-frame clones, with some not included. This repertoire shows around 200,000 clones, roughly 77% found once; its top ten account for roughly 1.2%. The specimen was PBMCs. These receptors originate from a woman younger than 45 in good health and CMV-seronegative.

V is TRBV29-1 and J is TRBJ1-1; 7 bases line up with TRBD1. The V gene end was trimmed by 7 bases and the J gene end by 0 bases; junction bases not matched to a gene: 14. This CDR3 comprises 16 residues. Germline assignment: CDR1 SQVTM and CDR2 ANQGSEA. CDR3 amino acids: CSGLGAGGHMNTEAFF. CDR3 bases: TGCAGCGGACTGGGGGCAGGGGGACACATGAACACTGAAGCTTTCTTT.

The gene calls are TRBV9 and TRBJ2-1; possible D gene TRBD1, 5 bases. Germline lookup yields CDR1 SGDLS and CDR2 YYNGEE. V was cut by 0 bases and J by 5 bases, with 9 bases left in between. The CDR3 covers 14 residues. DNA for the CDR3: TGTGCCAGCAGCGTAGGGCAGGGAAACAATGAGCAGTTCTTC. It specifies CASSVGQGNNEQFF. The full variable domain, its missing parts supplied by reference TRBV9 and TRBJ2-1, is DSGVTQTPKHLITATGQRVTLRCSPRSGDLSVYWYQQSLDQGLQFLIQYYNGEERAKGNILERFSAQQFPDLHSELNLSSLELGDSALYFCASSVGQGNNEQFFGPGTRLTVL.

The sample holds one count of this clone. The chain uses TRBV9 and TRBJ2-5; D gene uncertain. Deletions cut 0 bases from V and 3 bases from J, with 18 bases between. Per germline, CDR1 SGDLS and CDR2 YYNGEE. This CDR3 region has 17 residues. The CDR3: CASSVAPALRVEETQYF. DNA for the CDR3: TGTGCCAGCAGCGTAGCTCCGGCACTACGTGTGGAAGAGACCCAGTACTTC.

The V gene is TRBV18, the J gene TRBJ2-3, with 10 bases identical to TRBD2. Germline V gene lookup returns CDR1 KGHSH and CDR2 LQKENI. This CDR3 is 17 amino acids long. V shed 3 bases, J shed 1 base, and the junction held 7 bases outside the gene matches. The CDR3 DNA reads as TGTGCCAGCTCACCCGGAGGCGGGACTAGCGGCACAGATACGCAGTATTTT. Its protein is CASSPGGGTSGTDTQYF.

The chain carries TRBV5-1 and TRBJ2-7; 14 positions match TRBD2. The V and J ends lost 4 bases and 3 bases, in that order; junction bases with no gene match: 6. CDR3 size: 16 residues. In germline, CDR1 is SGHRS, CDR2 YFSETQ. CDR3: CASSRGTSGRGYEQYF. The CDR3 region has the DNA TGCGCCAGCAGCCGAGGGACTAGCGGGAGAGGCTACGAGCAGTACTTC.

The chain employs TRBV6-5 and TRBJ2-7; no clear D gene. Germline V gene data show CDR1 as MNHEY and CDR2 as SVGAGI. V dropped 5 bases and J dropped 9 bases, with 17 bases sitting between them. The CDR3 runs to 13 residues. As DNA, the CDR3 is TGTGCCAGCAGTGGCGAGGATCCGAGGCGGCAGTACTTC. This sequence encodes CASSGEDPRRQYF.

This clone occurred once. This sequence joins TRBV4-2 and TRBJ2-7; tentatively, D is TRBD1 (6 bases). Per the germline V gene, CDR1 is LGHNA and CDR2 is YNFKEQ. The CDR3 has 15 residues. V was trimmed by 4 bases and J by 3 bases, leaving 16 bases between them. The CDR3 loop is CASSRSRDTNYEQYF. CDR3 nucleotide sequence: TGTGCCAGCAGCCGCAGCCGGGACACAAACTACGAGCAGTACTTC.

The chain uses TRBV27 and TRBJ1-2; D call uncertain. V was pared by 6 bases and J by 4 bases, with 18 bases between. Germline loops: CDR1 MNHEY, CDR2 SMNVEV (reference sequence). This CDR3 comprises 15 residues. The CDR3 nucleotides read TGTGCCAGCAGCACCTCCCCCCAGATACCCTATGGCTACACCTTC. Protein: CASSTSPQIPYGYTF.

The rearrangement links TRBV5-1 to TRBJ1-5; TRBD1 might be the D (5 bases). The V end lost 4 bases, the J end lost 4 bases, and 15 bases lay between the germline ends. The CDR3 contains 15 residues. CDR1 is SGHRS and CDR2 is YFSETQ in the germline V gene. The CDR3 bases are TGCGCCAGCAGCCAGGTGGGGGGTCCTAATCAGCCCCAGCATTTT. Its translation is CASSQVGGPNQPQHF.

V and J are TRBV7-9 and TRBJ2-7; a possible D gene is TRBD1 (5 bases). Trimming removed 5 bases from V and 4 bases from J, with 12 bases in between. The CDR3 spans 13 residues. The germline gives CDR1 SEHNR, CDR2 FQNEAQ (reference sequence). DNA for the CDR3: TGTGCCAGCAGCCAGGGATTTTATTACGAGCAGTACTTC. Protein product: CASSQGFYYEQYF. Drawing the rest from reference TRBV7-9 and TRBJ2-7, the complete variable domain is DTGVSQNPRHKITKRGQNVTFRCDPISEHNRLYWYRQTLGQGPEFLTYFQNEAQLEKSRLLSDRFSAERPKGSFSTLEIQRTEQGDSAMYLCASSQGFYYEQYFGPGTRLTVT.

CDR3 nucleotides: TGTGCCAGCTCACCGGACAGCCTGAGCTCCTACAATGAGCAGTTCTTC. Translating gives CASSPDSLSSYNEQFF. The V call is TRBV18, the J call TRBJ2-1, with D tentatively TRBD1 (6 bases). Trimming stripped 3 bases from V and 0 bases from J, with 12 bases between. CDR1 and CDR2 from the germline V gene are KGHSH and LQKENI. CDR3 length: 16 amino acids.

The V call is TRBV6-1, the J call TRBJ2-2; TRBD2 matches at 8 bases. CDR3 length equals 16 residues. Germline lookup yields CDR1 MNHNS and CDR2 SASEGT. Germline trimming cut 2 bases from V and 3 bases from J; bases unmatched to any gene: 5. Here the CDR3 reads CASSETSSGYTGELFF. CDR3 in DNA: TGTGCCAGCAGTGAAACCTCTAGCGGGTACACCGGGGAGCTGTTTTTT.

The genes are TRBV5-1 and TRBJ2-7; D not certain. The ends were cut back, 0 bases at V and 3 bases at J, with 4 bases in the middle. The CDR3 covers 12 residues. Germline lookup yields CDR1 SGHRS and CDR2 YFSETQ. The CDR3 spells CASSLGNYEQYF. The CDR3, as DNA: TGCGCCAGCAGCTTGGGTAACTACGAGCAGTACTTC. Variable domain in full (rest from reference TRBV5-1 and TRBJ2-7): KAGVTQTPRYLIKTRGQQVTLSCSPISGHRSVSWYQQTPGQGLQFLFEYFSETQRNKGNFPGRFSGRQFSNSRSEMNVSTLELGDSALYLCASSLGNYEQYFGPGTRLTVT.

This rearrangement joins TRBV18 to TRBJ1-5, with 8 bases identical to TRBD1. The CDR3 runs to 15 residues. The trim removed 3 bases at V and 3 bases at J, leaving 4 bases unmatched. CDR1 and CDR2 from the germline V gene are KGHSH and LQKENI. For the CDR3, the DNA is TGTGCCAGCTCACCGCAGGGGGCCAACAATCAGCCCCAGCATTTT. Translating it yields CASSPQGANNQPQHF.

The chain is built from TRBV10-1 and TRBJ2-7; 9 nucleotides agree with TRBD2. The junction had 8 bases not matched to a gene; V was cut back by 3 bases and J by 11 bases. CDR3 length equals 13 residues. Germline V gene lookup returns CDR1 WNHNN and CDR2 SYGVQD (reference sequence). The CDR3 region is CASSDPSGDQEYF. CDR3 bases: TGCGCCAGCAGTGACCCTAGCGGGGATCAGGAGTACTTC.

V and J are TRBV7-2 and TRBJ1-4, with D hard to call. The CDR3 spans 14 residues. Germline V gives CDR1 SGHTA, CDR2 FQGNSA. V was clipped by 1 base and J by 10 bases, with 13 bases between them. The CDR3 loop reads CASSLEFRESKLFF. Written as DNA, the CDR3 is TGTGCCAGCAGCTTAGAGTTTAGGGAGTCAAAACTGTTTTTT. The full variable domain, in which reference TRBV7-2 and TRBJ1-4 provide the parts outside the CDR3, is GAGVSQSPSNKVTEKGKDVELRCDPISGHTALYWYRQSLGQGLEFLIYFQGNSAPDKSGLPSDRFSAERTGGSVSTLTIQRTQQEDSAVYLCASSLEFRESKLFFGSGTQLSVL.

This chain joins TRBV6-6 and TRBJ1-5; the D is unclear. The CDR3 length is 14 residues. Germline CDR1 reads MNHNY; CDR2 reads SVGAGI (reference sequence). Trimming took 6 bases from V and 0 from J, leaving 9 bases between them. The CDR3 nucleotides read TGTGCCAGCAGCTCGTCTTATAGCAATCAGCCCCAGCATTTT. It encodes CASSSSYSNQPQHF.

There are a few counts of this clone. The rearrangement joins TRBV5-1 to TRBJ2-2; tentative D call: TRBD1 (5 bases). V lost 0 bases to trimming and J lost 7 bases, with 13 bases between them. In germline, CDR1 is SGHRS, CDR2 YFSETQ. The CDR3 spans 15 residues. For the CDR3, the DNA is TGCGCCAGCAGCTTGGGATGGCAGGGAAGCGGGGAGCTGTTTTTT. It is translated as CASSLGWQGSGELFF.

This clone appeared once. The CDR3 coding sequence is TGCGCCAGCAACGAGGTTTTGAATTCACCCCTCCACTTT. The encoded protein is CASNEVLNSPLHF. This sequence joins TRBV5-1 and TRBJ1-6; D gene unclear. CDR1 and CDR2 (germline): SGHRS, YFSETQ. V was shortened by 6 bases and J by 7 bases, with 11 bases between the two germline ends. This CDR3 has 13 amino acids.

This clone was detected only once. The chain couples TRBV21-1 to TRBJ1-1; TRBD1 is taken as the D call from the table, unchecked against the DNA. TRBV21-1 counts as a pseudogene. The CDR3 is made up of 14 amino acids. DNA for the CDR3: TGTGCCACGTCATACAGGGGAGTGAACACTGAAGCTTTCTTT. Its protein product is CATSYRGVNTEAFF.

The chain is built from TRBV29-1 and TRBJ1-4; D gene uncertain. The germline CDR1 and CDR2 sequences are SQVTM and ANQGSEA. The CDR3 contains 13 residues. V was pared by 4 bases and J by 5 bases, with 11 bases between. The CDR3 DNA is TGCAGCGTTGGAGGGAACGGGAATGAAAAACTGTTTTTT. Translated: CSVGGNGNEKLFF.

V is TRBV18 and J is TRBJ2-7, with a tentative D call TRBD1 (5 bases). V lost 4 bases, J lost 6 bases, and 7 bases lay in between. From germline, CDR1 is KGHSH and CDR2 LQKENI. There are 11 residues in the CDR3. The CDR3, as DNA: TGTGCCAGCTCACTAGGGGCCGAGCAGTACTTC. Translation: CASSLGAEQYF.

This clone was seen only a few times. The chain uses TRBV6-1 and TRBJ1-2; D is unclear. From germline, CDR1 is MNHNS and CDR2 SASEGT. The V end was cut by 6 bases, the J end by 0 bases, with 8 bases between. The CDR3 has 13 residues. CDR3 loop: CASRRRPNYGYTF. The CDR3 DNA follows: TGTGCCAGCAGACGGAGGCCTAACTATGGCTACACCTTC.

The gene calls are TRBV11-2 and TRBJ2-7, with 9 positions matching TRBD1. J gave up 1 base and V 0 bases, and 4 bases lay outside the gene matches. Germline V gene lookup returns CDR1 SGHAT and CDR2 FQNNGV. The CDR3 spans 16 residues. The CDR3 protein is CASSLEGQGGSYEQYF. The CDR3 coding sequence is TGTGCCAGCAGCTTAGAGGGACAGGGAGGGTCCTACGAGCAGTACTTC.

This chain connects TRBV7-8 to TRBJ1-3; D unclear. This CDR3 spans 16 amino acids. With 5 bases removed from V and 2 bases from J, the gap between germline ends came to 16 bases. Per germline, CDR1 SGHVS and CDR2 FQNEAQ. The CDR3 DNA reads as TGTGCCAGCAGCCCAGGAGGGTTTAGGACTGGAAACACCATATATTTT. It translates to CASSPGGFRTGNTIYF.

The gene calls are TRBV7-2 and TRBJ1-5, with 7 positions matching TRBD1. V dropped 5 bases and J dropped 7; count of bases not matched to a gene: 5. Germline assignment: CDR1 SGHTA and CDR2 FQGNSA. CDR3 length: 13 amino acids. In DNA, the CDR3 is TGTGCCAGCAGCGCCCGACAGGGACAGCCCCAGCATTTT. Translated, it gives CASSARQGQPQHF.

The chain carries TRBV5-4 and TRBJ1-2; a weak D match, TRBD1 (5 bases). Trimming removed 6 bases from V and 1 base from J, with 19 bases in between. The CDR3 runs to 16 residues. Germline CDR1 reads SGHNT; CDR2 reads YYREEE (reference sequence). CDR3 sequence: CASTHRGKGRNYGYTF. Written as DNA, the CDR3 is TGTGCCAGCACCCATAGGGGCAAGGGCCGTAACTATGGCTACACCTTC. Variable domain in full (rest from reference TRBV5-4 and TRBJ1-2): ETGVTQSPTHLIKTRGQQVTLRCSSQSGHNTVSWYQQALGQGPQFIFQYYREEENGRGNFPPRFSGLQFPNYSSELNVNALELDDSALYLCASTHRGKGRNYGYTFGSGTRLTVV.

Remarks on this clone: This CDR3 is also generated by other DNA sequences in the sample. The rearrangement uses TRBV6-5 and TRBJ2-4; 11 bases line up with TRBD2. The CDR3 contains 14 residues. CDR1 is MNHEY, CDR2 SVGAGI, per germline. Trimming at V came to 5 bases and at J to 5 bases, leaving 2 bases not matched to a gene. This CDR3 reads CASSRGLAENIQYF. CDR3 in DNA: TGTGCCAGCAGTCGGGGACTAGCGGAAAACATTCAGTACTTC.